The source of this TCR beta chain is a study of T cell changes during pregnancy in multiple sclerosis. V shed 1 base and J shed 7 bases, with 11 bases lying between them. CDR3 length: 13 residues. Germline V gene sequence: CDR1 SEHNR, CDR2 FQNEAQ (reference sequence). Profiled with immunoSEQ multiplex PCR; TCRdb holds only in-frame clones, not every one. The sample records 85,000 to 130,000 clones, more than 80% being singletons. V is TRBV7-9 and J is TRBJ2-7, with D possibly matching TRBD1 (5 bases). The source of this sequence is a female donor with multiple sclerosis, enrolled in a pregnancy study. The sample here was peripheral blood, taken in the second trimester of pregnancy. CDR3 in amino acids: CASSLVQGWEQYF. CDR3 DNA sequence: TGTGCCAGCAGCTTAGTTCAGGGTTGGGAGCAGTACTTC. Looking up the rest from reference TRBV7-9 and TRBJ2-7 gives the full variable domain: DTGVSQNPRHKITKRGQNVTFRCDPISEHNRLYWYRQTLGQGPEFLTYFQNEAQLEKSRLLSDRFSAERPKGSFSTLEIQRTEQGDSAMYLCASSLVQGWEQYFGPGTRLTVT.